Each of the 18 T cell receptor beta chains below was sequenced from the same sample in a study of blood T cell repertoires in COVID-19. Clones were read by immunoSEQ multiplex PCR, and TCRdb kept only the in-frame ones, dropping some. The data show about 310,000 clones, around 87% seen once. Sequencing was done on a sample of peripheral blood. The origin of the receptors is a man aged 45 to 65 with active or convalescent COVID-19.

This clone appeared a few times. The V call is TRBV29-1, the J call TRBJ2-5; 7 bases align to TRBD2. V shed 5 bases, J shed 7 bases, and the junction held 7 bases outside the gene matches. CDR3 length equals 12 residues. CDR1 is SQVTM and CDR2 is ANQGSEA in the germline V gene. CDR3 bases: TGCAGCGTTTATGGGGGGGGAGGGACCCAGTACTTC. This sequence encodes CSVYGGGGTQYF.

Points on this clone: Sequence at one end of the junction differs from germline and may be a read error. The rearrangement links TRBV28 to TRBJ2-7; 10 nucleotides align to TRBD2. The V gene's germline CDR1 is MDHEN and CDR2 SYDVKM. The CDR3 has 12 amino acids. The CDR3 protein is CASSLSGRGGHF. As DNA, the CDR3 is TGTGCCAGCAGCCTCAGCGGGAGGGGGGGCCATTTC.

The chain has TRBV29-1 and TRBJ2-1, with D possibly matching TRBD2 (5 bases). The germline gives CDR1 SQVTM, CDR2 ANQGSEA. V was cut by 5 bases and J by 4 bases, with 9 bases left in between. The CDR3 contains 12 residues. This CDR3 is CSVSGVYNEQFF. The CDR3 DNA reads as TGCAGCGTTTCCGGGGTTTACAATGAGCAGTTCTTC.

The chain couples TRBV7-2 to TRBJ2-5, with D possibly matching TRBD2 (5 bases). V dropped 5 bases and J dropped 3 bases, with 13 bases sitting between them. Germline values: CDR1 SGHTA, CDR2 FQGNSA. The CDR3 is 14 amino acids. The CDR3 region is CASSPGLAKETQYF. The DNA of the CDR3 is TGTGCCAGCAGCCCCGGGCTAGCCAAAGAGACCCAGTACTTC.

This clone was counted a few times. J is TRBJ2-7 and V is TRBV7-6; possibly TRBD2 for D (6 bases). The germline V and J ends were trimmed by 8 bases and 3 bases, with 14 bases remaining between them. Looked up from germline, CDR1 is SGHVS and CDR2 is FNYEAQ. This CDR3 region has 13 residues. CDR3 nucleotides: TGTGCCAGCGCGGGACCCCTTGACTACGAGCAGTACTTC. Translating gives CASAGPLDYEQYF.

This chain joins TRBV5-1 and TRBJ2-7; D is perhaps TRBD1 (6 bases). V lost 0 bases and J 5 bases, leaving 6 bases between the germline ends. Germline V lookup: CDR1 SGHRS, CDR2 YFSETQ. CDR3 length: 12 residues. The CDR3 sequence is CASSLDRDEQYF. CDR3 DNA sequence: TGCGCCAGCAGCTTGGACAGGGACGAGCAGTACTTC.

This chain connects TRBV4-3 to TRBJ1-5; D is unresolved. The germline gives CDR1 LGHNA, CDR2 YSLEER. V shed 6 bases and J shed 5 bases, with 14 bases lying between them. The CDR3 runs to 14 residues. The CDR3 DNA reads TGCGCCAGCAGGGAAACACGGGAAGATCAGCCCCAGCATTTT. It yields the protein CASRETREDQPQHF.

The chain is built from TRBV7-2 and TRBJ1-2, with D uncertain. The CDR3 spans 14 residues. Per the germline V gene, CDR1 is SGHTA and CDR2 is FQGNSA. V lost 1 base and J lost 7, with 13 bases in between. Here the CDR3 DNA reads TGTGCCAGCAGCTTAGAAAGGTCAGGCTCTGGCTACACCTTC. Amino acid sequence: CASSLERSGSGYTF.

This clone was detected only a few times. The CDR3 region is CASSLGPRDSNQPQHF. In nucleotides, the CDR3 is TGTGCCAGCAGCTTAGGCCCTCGGGATAGCAATCAGCCCCAGCATTTT. The chain has TRBV7-9 and TRBJ1-5; no definite D call. Germline values: CDR1 SEHNR, CDR2 FQNEAQ (reference sequence). Trimming stripped 1 base from V and 0 bases from J, with 10 bases between. This CDR3 has 16 amino acids.

The CDR3 DNA sequence: TGTGCCAGCGAAGGGGCCACTGAAGCTTTCTTT. Encoded protein: CASEGATEAFF. V gene TRBV28 combines with J gene TRBJ1-1; maybe TRBD1 (5 bases). V lost 8 bases and J 4 bases, leaving 8 bases between the germline ends. In germline, CDR1 is MDHEN, CDR2 SYDVKM. CDR3 length equals 11 residues. The variable domain in full, completed from reference TRBV28 and TRBJ1-1, reads DVKVTQSSRYLVKRTGEKVFLECVQDMDHENMFWYRQDPGLGLRLIYFSYDVKMKEKGDIPEGYSVSREKKERFSLILESASTNQTSMYLCASEGATEAFFGQGTRLTVV.

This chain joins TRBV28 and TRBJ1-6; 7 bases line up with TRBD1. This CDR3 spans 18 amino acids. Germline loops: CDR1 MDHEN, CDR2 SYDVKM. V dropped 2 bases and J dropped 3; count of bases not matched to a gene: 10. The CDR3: CASSLKGTTGVYNSPLHF. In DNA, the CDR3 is TGTGCCAGCAGTTTAAAGGGTACCACAGGGGTCTATAATTCACCCCTCCACTTT.

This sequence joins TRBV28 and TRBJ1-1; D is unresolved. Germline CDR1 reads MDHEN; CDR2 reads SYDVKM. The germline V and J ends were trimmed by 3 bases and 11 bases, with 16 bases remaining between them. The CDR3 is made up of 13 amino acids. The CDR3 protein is CASSFEADGRAFF. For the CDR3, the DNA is TGTGCCAGCAGTTTTGAGGCAGACGGAAGGGCTTTCTTT. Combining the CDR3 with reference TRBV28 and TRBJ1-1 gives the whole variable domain DVKVTQSSRYLVKRTGEKVFLECVQDMDHENMFWYRQDPGLGLRLIYFSYDVKMKEKGDIPEGYSVSREKKERFSLILESASTNQTSMYLCASSFEADGRAFFGQGTRLTVV.

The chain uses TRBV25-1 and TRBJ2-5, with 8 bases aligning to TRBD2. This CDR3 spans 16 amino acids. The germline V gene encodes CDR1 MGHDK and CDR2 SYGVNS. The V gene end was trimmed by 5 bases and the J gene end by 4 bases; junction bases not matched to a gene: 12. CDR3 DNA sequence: TGTGCCAGCAGTTCGTCGCGACGAGCGGGGGTAGAGACCCAGTACTTC. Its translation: CASSSSRRAGVETQYF.

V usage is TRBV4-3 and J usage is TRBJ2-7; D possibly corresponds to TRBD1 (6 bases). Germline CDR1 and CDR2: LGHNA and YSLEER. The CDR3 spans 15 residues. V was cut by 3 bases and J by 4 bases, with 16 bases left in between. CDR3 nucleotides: TGCGCCAGCAGCCAGGACCCGGACAGAGAATACGAGCAGTACTTC. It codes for CASSQDPDREYEQYF.

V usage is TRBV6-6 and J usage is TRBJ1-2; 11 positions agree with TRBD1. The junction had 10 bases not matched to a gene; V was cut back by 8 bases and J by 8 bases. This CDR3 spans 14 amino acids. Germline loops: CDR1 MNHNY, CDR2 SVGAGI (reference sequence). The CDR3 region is CASPSGQGEEGYTF. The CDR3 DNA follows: TGTGCCAGCCCCTCGGGACAGGGGGAGGAGGGCTACACCTTC.

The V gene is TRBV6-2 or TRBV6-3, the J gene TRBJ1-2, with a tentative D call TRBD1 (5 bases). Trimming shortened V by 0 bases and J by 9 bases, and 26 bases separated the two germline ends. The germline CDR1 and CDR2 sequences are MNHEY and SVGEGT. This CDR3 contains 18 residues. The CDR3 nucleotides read TGTGCCAGCAGTTACTCCAGCAGACTGTTGTATCCGGGGGTTAGCTACACCTTC. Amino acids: CASSYSSRLLYPGVSYTF.

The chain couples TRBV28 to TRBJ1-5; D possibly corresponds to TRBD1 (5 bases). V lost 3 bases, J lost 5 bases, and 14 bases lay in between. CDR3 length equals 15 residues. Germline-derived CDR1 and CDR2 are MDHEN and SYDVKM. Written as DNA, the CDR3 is TGTGCCAGCAGTTTGGGGAGGGGTATTTATCAGCCCCAGCATTTT. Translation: CASSLGRGIYQPQHF.

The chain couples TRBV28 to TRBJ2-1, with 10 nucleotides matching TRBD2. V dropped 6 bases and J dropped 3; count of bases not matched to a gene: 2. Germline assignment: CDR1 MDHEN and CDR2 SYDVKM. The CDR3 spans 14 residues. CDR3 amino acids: CASRAGGDYNEQFF. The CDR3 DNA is TGTGCCAGCAGAGCGGGAGGGGACTACAATGAGCAGTTCTTC.